Listed below are T cell receptor beta chains from one sample, sequenced in a study of cytotoxic CD8 clonotypes in ibrutinib-treated CLL. Assay used: immunoSEQ multiplex PCR; TCRdb lists only in-frame clones, some missing. In the table there are about 40,000 clones, just over 70% of which are singletons. Sequenced material: PBMCs, taken at disease progression, from a patient treated with ibrutinib. The source of these receptors is a human donor with chronic lymphocytic leukemia. Both conserved end residues are part of each CDR3. A D gene is named only where the DNA matches it firmly. Expanded clones are given a class, and other clones once, few, many or no size at all.

TRBV10-1	.	.	TRBJ1-2	TGCGCCAGCATGTCGGGCTTGGGCTACACCTTC	CASMSGLGYTF
TRBV7-2	.	.	TRBJ1-5	TGTGCCAGCAGCTTCAATATGGGCGGGCCCCAGCATTTT	CASSFNMGGPQHF
TRBV4-1	TRBD1	.	TRBJ2-5	TGCGCCAGCAGCCAAGGTTACAGGGGCGAGACCCAGTACTTC	CASSQGYRGETQYF
TRBV7-8	TRBD2	.	TRBJ2-1	TGTGCCAGCAGCTTAGATGTACTGGAGTGGACTAGCGGGACTAGCTCCTACAATGAGCAGTTCTTC	CASSLDVLEWTSGTSSYNEQFF
TRBV7-6	.	.	TRBJ2-1	TGTGCCAGCAGCTTACGAGACACAAGGTACAATGAGCAGTTCTTC	CASSLRDTRYNEQFF
TRBV2	.	.	TRBJ2-6	TGTGCCAGCAGGTATACAGGGTCTGGGGCCAACGTCCTGACTTTC	CASRYTGSGANVLTF
TRBV2	TRBD1	.	TRBJ1-2	TGTGCCAGCAGCTCGCCGGGACAGGCTAACTATGGCTACACCTTC	CASSSPGQANYGYTF
TRBV27	TRBD2	.	TRBJ2-4	TGTGCCAGCAGTCCCACCTCTAGCGGGGGGGCGGGGGACATTCAGTACTTC	CASSPTSSGGAGDIQYF
TRBV18	.	.	TRBJ1-1	TGTGCCAGCTCACCCTTGTCCACTGAAGCTTTCTTT	CASSPLSTEAFF
TRBV28	TRBD1	.	TRBJ1-2	TGTGCCAGCAGCCCCCTCAGGACAGGGACCAACTATGGCTACACCTTC	CASSPLRTGTNYGYTF
TRBV4-1	.	.	TRBJ1-3	TGCGCCAGCAGCCAGAACAGGGATGGAAACACCATATATTTT	CASSQNRDGNTIYF
TRBV7-6	.	medium-sized	TRBJ2-7	TGTGCCAGCAGCCTGGGCAACGAGCAGTACTTC	CASSLGNEQYF
TRBV28	.	.	TRBJ2-1	TGTGCCAGCAGTATGGGGCGAAATGAGCAGTTCTTC	CASSMGRNEQFF
TRBV5-4	TRBD2	.	TRBJ2-7	TGTGCCAGCAGCTCTGGCGGCGGGAGGTCCTACGAGCAGTACTTC	CASSSGGGRSYEQYF
TRBV5-4	.	few	TRBJ1-4	TGTGCCAGCAGCCCAGGGACCGCGGAACTTGAAAAACTGTTTTTT	CASSPGTAELEKLFF
TRBV6-5	.	.	TRBJ2-2	TGTGCCAGCAGTCAATGGACCGCGAACACCGGGGAGCTGTTTTTT	CASSQWTANTGELFF
TRBV11-2	.	.	TRBJ2-5	TGTGCCAGCAGCTTAGATCCGTTGGCATTCCAAGAGACCCAGTACTTC	CASSLDPLAFQETQYF
TRBV7-9	.	.	TRBJ2-6	TGTGCCAGCAGCCCCCAGGTGTCCGACGTCCTGACTTTC	CASSPQVSDVLTF
TRBV11-2	.	few	TRBJ1-6	TGTGCCAGCAGCTTCCTCCGGGATCAGGCCTCGCCCCTCCACTTT	CASSFLRDQASPLHF
TRBV7-9	.	.	TRBJ2-3	TGTGCCAGCAGCATTTACAGGGATAGCACAGATACGCAGTATTTT	CASSIYRDSTDTQYF
TRBV5-4	.	.	TRBJ1-1	TGTGCCAGCAGTTTACAGGAAAACACTGAAGCTTTCTTT	CASSLQENTEAFF
TRBV7-8	.	.	TRBJ2-1	TGTGCCAGCAGCACACGGGGGAATTTGGCCTACAATGAGCAGTTCTTC	CASSTRGNLAYNEQFF
TRBV5-1	TRBD2	.	TRBJ2-5	TGCGCCAGCAGCTTGGGATCGGGAGGAGAGACCCAGTACTTC	CASSLGSGGETQYF
TRBV6-1	.	.	TRBJ1-2	TGTGCCAGCAGTGTCAGGGCATCGGTTGGCTACACCTTC	CASSVRASVGYTF
TRBV2	.	.	TRBJ2-2	TGTGCCAGCAGTCTGGAATGGGACGGGGAGCTGTTTTTT	CASSLEWDGELFF
TRBV11-2	.	.	TRBJ1-4	TGTGCCTGCAGGGGCACCCAGGCTCCAAATGAAAAACTGTTTTTT	CACRGTQAPNEKLFF
TRBV6-5	TRBD2	.	TRBJ2-7	TGTGCCAGCAGCCGGACTAGCGGGGGGTCCTACGAGCAGTACTTC	CASSRTSGGSYEQYF
TRBV5-1	.	.	TRBJ2-7	TGCGCCAGCAAGGACAGCGGAACCTACGAGCAGTACTTC	CASKDSGTYEQYF
TRBV13	.	.	TRBJ2-1	TGTGCCAGCAGCTTAGGCTACCCCCATGAGGCTGCGTACAATGAGCAGTTCTTC	CASSLGYPHEAAYNEQFF
TRBV19	.	.	TRBJ2-4	TGTGCCAGTAGCCGCGGAGCCAAAAACATTCAGTACTTC	CASSRGAKNIQYF
TRBV6-5	.	.	TRBJ2-1	TGTGCCAGCAGTTATACACAGGGCCTCGATGAGCAGTTCTTC	CASSYTQGLDEQFF
TRBV11-2	.	few	TRBJ2-7	TGTGCCAGCAGCCCCAGCTACGAGCAGTACTTC	CASSPSYEQYF
TRBV6-5	.	.	TRBJ2-2	TGTGCCAGCGGCCGGGGGGCCAACACCGGGGAGCTGTTTTTT	CASGRGANTGELFF
TRBV7-9	TRBD2	.	TRBJ2-3	TGTGCCAGCGGCCAGAGCGGGGGATCAGACACAGATACGCAGTATTTT	CASGQSGGSDTDTQYF
TRBV25-1	.	once	TRBJ2-5	TGTGCCAGCAGTGAATCTGGAGGCAGTCAAGAGACCCAGTACTTC	CASSESGGSQETQYF
TRBV4-2	.	few	TRBJ1-4	TGTGCCAGCAGCCAAGTCCCGTCTGAAAAACTGTTTTTT	CASSQVPSEKLFF
TRBV25-1	.	.	TRBJ2-7	TGTGCCAGCAGACATGACAACTACGAGCAGTACTTC	CASRHDNYEQYF
TRBV28	.	once	TRBJ2-7	TGTGCCAGCAGTTTACCCACCGGCAGGGCTGGGGGCGAGCAGTACTTC	CASSLPTGRAGGEQYF
TRBV7-2	.	few	TRBJ1-3	TGTGCCAGCGCAGACTCTGGAAACACCATATATTTT	CASADSGNTIYF
TRBV7-8	.	.	TRBJ1-1	TGTGCCAGCAGCCCCGGGGAGGAGATAGCTTTCTTT	CASSPGEEIAFF
TRBV27	.	.	TRBJ2-6	TGTGCCAGCGGGTTTGGTGGGGCCAACGTCCTGACTTTC	CASGFGGANVLTF
TRBV27	.	.	TRBJ1-5	TGTGCCAGCAGTGAGGCTGGTCAGCCCCAGCATTTT	CASSEAGQPQHF
TRBV2	TRBD2	.	TRBJ2-7	TGTGCCAGCAGTGAGCCTAGCGGGGGGGCCTGGGAACCCTACGAGCAGTACTTC	CASSEPSGGAWEPYEQYF
TRBV10-3	TRBD1	once	TRBJ1-6	TGTGCCATCAGGACCGGGACAGGGAATTCACCCCTCCACTTT	CAIRTGTGNSPLHF
TRBV5-1	.	.	TRBJ2-1	TGCGCCAGCAAAATCGCCAGGTTCAATGGGCAGTTCTTC	CASKIARFNGQFF
TRBV27	TRBD2	.	TRBJ2-2	TGTGCCAGCAGGGCACCGGGACTAGCGGGGACCGGGGAGCTGTTTTTT	CASRAPGLAGTGELFF
TRBV5-1	TRBD2	.	TRBJ2-7	TGCGCCAGCAGCTGGGGGGGTACCTACGAGCAGTACTTC	CASSWGGTYEQYF
TRBV5-6	.	.	TRBJ1-5	TGTGCCAGCAGCCCAGGGCGGTATCAGCCCCAGCATTTT	CASSPGRYQPQHF